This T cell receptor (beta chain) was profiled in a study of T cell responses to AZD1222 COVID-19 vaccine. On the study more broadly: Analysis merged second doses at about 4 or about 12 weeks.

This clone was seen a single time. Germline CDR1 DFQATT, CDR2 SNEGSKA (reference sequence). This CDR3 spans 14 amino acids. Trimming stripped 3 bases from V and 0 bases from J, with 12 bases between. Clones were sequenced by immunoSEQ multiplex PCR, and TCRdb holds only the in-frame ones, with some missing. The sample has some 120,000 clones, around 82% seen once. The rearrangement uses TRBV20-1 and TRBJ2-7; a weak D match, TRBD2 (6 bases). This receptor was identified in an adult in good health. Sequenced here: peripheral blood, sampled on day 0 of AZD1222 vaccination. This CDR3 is CSASTLATSYEQYF. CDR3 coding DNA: TGCAGTGCTAGTACCCTAGCGACCTCCTACGAGCAGTACTTC.